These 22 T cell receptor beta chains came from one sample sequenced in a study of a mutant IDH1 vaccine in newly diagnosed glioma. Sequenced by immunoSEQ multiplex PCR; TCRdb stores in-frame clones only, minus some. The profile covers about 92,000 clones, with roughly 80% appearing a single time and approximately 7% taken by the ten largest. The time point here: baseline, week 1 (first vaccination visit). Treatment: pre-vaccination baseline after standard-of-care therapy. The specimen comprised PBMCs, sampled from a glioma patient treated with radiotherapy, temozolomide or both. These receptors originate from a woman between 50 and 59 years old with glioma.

As DNA, the CDR3 is TGTGCCAGCAGCCCCCTTGGACAGGTCCAAGAGACCCAGTACTTC. Amino acid sequence: CASSPLGQVQETQYF. The chain combines TRBV5-4 with TRBJ2-5; 7 positions agree with TRBD1. The CDR3 length is 15 residues. The ends lost 4 bases at V and 1 base at J; junction bases unmatched: 7. Germline V lookup: CDR1 SGHNT, CDR2 YYREEE (reference sequence).

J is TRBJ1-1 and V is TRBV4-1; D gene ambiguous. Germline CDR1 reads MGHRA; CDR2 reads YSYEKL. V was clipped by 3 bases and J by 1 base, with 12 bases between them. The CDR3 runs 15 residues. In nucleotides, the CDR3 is TGCGCCAGCAGCCACTCCCCGGGAAAGAACACTGAAGCTTTCTTT. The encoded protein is CASSHSPGKNTEAFF.

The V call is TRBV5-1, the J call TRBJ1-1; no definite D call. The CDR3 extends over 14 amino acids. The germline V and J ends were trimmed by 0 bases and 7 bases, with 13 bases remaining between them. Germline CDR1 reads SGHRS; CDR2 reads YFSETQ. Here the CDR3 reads CASSLEYGPVEAFF. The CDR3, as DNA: TGCGCCAGCAGCTTGGAATACGGGCCAGTTGAAGCTTTCTTT. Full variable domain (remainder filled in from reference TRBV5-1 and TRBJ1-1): KAGVTQTPRYLIKTRGQQVTLSCSPISGHRSVSWYQQTPGQGLQFLFEYFSETQRNKGNFPGRFSGRQFSNSRSEMNVSTLELGDSALYLCASSLEYGPVEAFFGQGTRLTVV.

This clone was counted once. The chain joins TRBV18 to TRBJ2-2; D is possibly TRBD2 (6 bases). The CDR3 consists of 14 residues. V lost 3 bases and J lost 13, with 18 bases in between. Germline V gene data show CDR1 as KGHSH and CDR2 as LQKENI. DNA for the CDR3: TGTGCCAGCTCACCTACGGAGGGGCTCAAGGTGCTGTTTTTT. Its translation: CASSPTEGLKVLFF.

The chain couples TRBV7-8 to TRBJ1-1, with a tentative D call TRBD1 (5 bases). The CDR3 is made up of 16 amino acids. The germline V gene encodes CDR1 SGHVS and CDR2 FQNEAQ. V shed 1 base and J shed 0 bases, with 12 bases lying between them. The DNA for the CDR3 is TGTGCCAGCAGCTTAGAGGGCAGGGCCATGAACACTGAAGCTTTCTTT. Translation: CASSLEGRAMNTEAFF.

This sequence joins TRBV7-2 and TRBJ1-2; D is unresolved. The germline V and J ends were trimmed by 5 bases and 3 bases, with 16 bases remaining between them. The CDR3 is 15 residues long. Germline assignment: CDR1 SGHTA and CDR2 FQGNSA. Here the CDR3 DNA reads TGTGCCAGCAGCCCCCAGGTAGGAAGCGACTATGGCTACACCTTC. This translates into CASSPQVGSDYGYTF.

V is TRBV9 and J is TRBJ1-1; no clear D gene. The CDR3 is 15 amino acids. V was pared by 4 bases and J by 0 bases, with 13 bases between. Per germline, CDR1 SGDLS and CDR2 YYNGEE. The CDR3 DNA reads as TGTGCCAGCAGCCCCGCCCCCCACCTGAACACTGAAGCTTTCTTT. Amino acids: CASSPAPHLNTEAFF.

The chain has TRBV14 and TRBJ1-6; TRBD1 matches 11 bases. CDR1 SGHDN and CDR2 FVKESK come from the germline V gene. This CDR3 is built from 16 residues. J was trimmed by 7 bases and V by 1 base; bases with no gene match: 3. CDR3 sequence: CASSQAGTGGNSPLHF. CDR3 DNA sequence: TGTGCCAGCAGCCAAGCCGGGACAGGGGGAAATTCACCCCTCCACTTT. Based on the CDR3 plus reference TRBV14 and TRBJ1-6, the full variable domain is EAGVTQFPSHSVIEKGQTVTLRCDPISGHDNLYWYRRVMGKEIKFLLHFVKESKQDESGMPNNRFLAERTGGTYSTLKVQPAELEDSGVYFCASSQAGTGGNSPLHFGNGTRLTVT.

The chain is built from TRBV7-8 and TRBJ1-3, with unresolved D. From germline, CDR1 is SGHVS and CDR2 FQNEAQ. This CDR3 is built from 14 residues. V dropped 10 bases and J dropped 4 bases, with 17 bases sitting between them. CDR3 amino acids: CATTPQTGGNTIYF. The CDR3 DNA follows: TGTGCCACCACGCCCCAGACGGGAGGAAACACCATATATTTT. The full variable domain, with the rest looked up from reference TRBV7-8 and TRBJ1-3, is GAGVSQSPRYKVAKRGQDVALRCDPISGHVSLFWYQQALGQGPEFLTYFQNEAQLDKSGLPSDRFFAERPEGSVSTLKIQRTQQEDSAVYLCATTPQTGGNTIYFGEGSWLTVV.

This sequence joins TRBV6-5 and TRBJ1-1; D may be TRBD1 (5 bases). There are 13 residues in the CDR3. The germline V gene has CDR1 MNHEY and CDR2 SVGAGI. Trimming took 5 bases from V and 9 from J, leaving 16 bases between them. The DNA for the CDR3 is TGTGCCAGCAGTCGATCCGGGGGGTGGAAAGCTTTCTTT. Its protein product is CASSRSGGWKAFF.

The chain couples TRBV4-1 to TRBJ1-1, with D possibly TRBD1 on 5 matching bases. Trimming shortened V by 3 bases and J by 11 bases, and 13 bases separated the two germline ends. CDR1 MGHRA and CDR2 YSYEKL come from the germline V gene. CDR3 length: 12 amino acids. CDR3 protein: CASSQAVRGAFF. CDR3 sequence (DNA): TGCGCCAGCAGCCAGGCCGTCCGGGGGGCTTTCTTT.

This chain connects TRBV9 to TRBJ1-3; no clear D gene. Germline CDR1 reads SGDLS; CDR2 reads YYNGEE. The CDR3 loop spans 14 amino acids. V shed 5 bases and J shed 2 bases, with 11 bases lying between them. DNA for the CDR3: TGTGCCAGCAGACCTGGGGTCGCTGGAAACACCATATATTTT. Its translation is CASRPGVAGNTIYF.

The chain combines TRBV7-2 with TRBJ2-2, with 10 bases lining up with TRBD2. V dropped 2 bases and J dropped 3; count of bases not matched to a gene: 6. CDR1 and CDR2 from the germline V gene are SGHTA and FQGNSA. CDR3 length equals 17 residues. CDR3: CASSLLAGEAHTGELFF. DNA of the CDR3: TGTGCCAGCAGCTTACTAGCGGGAGAGGCCCACACCGGGGAGCTGTTTTTT.

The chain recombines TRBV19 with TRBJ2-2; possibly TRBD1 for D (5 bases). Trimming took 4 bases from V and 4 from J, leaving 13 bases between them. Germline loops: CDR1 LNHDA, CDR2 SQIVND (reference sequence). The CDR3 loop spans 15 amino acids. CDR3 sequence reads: CASSKIAQGTGELFF. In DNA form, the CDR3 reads TGTGCCAGTAGTAAGATAGCCCAGGGCACCGGGGAGCTGTTTTTT.

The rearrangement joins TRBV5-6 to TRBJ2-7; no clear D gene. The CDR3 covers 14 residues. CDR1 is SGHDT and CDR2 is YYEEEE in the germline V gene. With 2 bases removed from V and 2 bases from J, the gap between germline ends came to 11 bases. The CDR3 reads CASSLPTAPYEQYF. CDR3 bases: TGTGCCAGCAGCTTACCGACCGCACCCTACGAGCAGTACTTC.

CDR3 in DNA: TGTGCCAGCAGCCGCGACAGTGGCTATGGCTACACCTTC. Its protein is CASSRDSGYGYTF. V usage is TRBV7-8 and J usage is TRBJ1-2, with D perhaps TRBD1 (5 bases). The V gene's germline CDR1 is SGHVS and CDR2 FQNEAQ. V lost 5 bases, J lost 4 bases, and 11 bases lay in between. CDR3 size: 13 residues.

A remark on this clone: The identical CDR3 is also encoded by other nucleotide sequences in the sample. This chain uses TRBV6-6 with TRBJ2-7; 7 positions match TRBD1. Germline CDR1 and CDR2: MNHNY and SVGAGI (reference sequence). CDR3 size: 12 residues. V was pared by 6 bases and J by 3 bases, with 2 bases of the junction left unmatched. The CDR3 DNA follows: TGTGCCAGCAGCCGGGACAGCTACGAGCAGTACTTC. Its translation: CASSRDSYEQYF.

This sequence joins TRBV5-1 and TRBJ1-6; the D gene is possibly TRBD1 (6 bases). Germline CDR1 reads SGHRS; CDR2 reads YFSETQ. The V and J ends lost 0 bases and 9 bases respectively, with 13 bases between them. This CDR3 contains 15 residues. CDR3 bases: TGCGCCAGCAGCTTGGAGGCAGGGGCGGTTTCACCCCTCCACTTT. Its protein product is CASSLEAGAVSPLHF.

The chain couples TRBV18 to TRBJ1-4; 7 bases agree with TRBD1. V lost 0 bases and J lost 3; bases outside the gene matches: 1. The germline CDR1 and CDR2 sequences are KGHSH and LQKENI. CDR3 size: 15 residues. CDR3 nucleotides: TGTGCCAGCTCACCACCCGGGACAGCTAATGAAAAACTGTTTTTT. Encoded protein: CASSPPGTANEKLFF.

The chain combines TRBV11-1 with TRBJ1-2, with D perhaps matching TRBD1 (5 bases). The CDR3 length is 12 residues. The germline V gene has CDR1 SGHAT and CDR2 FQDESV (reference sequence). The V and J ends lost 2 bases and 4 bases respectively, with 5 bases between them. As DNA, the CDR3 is TGTGCCAGCAGCTTACAGGGCTATGGCTACACCTTC. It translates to CASSLQGYGYTF.

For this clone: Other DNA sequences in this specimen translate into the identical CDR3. Written as DNA, the CDR3 is TGCGCCAGCAGCTTGGAGCGCAGCTCCTACAATGAGCAGTTCTTC. Translating gives CASSLERSSYNEQFF. The genes are TRBV5-1 and TRBJ2-1; no reliable D call. The CDR3 spans 15 residues. Deletions cut 0 bases from V and 0 bases from J, with 7 bases between. The V gene's germline CDR1 is SGHRS and CDR2 YFSETQ.

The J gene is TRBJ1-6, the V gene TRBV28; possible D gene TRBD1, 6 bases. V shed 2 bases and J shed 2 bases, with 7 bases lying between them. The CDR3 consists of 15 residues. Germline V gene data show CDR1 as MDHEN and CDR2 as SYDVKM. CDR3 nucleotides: TGTGCCAGCAGTTTAAGGGGGACCTATAATTCACCCCTCCACTTT. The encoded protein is CASSLRGTYNSPLHF.